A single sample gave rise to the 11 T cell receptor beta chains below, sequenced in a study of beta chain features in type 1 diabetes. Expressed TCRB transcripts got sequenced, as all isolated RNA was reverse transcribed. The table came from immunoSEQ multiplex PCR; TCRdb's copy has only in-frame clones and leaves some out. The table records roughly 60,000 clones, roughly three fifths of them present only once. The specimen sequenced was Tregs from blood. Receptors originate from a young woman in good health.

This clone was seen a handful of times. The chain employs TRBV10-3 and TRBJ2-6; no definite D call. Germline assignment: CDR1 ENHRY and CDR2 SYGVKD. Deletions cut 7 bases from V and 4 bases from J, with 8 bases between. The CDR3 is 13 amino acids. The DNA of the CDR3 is TGTGCCATCATGGGCGAAGGGGCCAACGTCCTGACTTTC. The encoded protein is CAIMGEGANVLTF.

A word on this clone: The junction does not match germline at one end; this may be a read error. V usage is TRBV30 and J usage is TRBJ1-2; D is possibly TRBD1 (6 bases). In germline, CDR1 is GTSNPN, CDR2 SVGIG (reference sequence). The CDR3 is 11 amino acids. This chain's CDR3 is CAWSATGPSHF. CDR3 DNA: TGTGCCTGGAGCGCAACAGGGCCTTCTCACTTC.

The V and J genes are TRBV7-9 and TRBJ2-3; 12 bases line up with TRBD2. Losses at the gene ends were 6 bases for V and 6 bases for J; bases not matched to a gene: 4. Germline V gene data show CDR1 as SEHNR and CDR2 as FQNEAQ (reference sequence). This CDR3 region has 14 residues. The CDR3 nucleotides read TGTGCCAGCAGGCGGACTAGCGGGACTGATACGCAGTATTTT. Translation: CASRRTSGTDTQYF. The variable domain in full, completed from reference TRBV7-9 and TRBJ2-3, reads DTGVSQNPRHKITKRGQNVTFRCDPISEHNRLYWYRQTLGQGPEFLTYFQNEAQLEKSRLLSDRFSAERPKGSFSTLEIQRTEQGDSAMYLCASRRTSGTDTQYFGPGTRLTVL.

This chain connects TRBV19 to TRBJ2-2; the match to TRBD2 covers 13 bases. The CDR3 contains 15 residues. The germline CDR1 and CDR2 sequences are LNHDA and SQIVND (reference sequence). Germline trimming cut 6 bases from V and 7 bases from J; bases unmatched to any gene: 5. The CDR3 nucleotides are TGTGCCAGTAGCGGACTAGCGGGAGTGGGCGGGGAGCTGTTTTTT. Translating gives CASSGLAGVGGELFF. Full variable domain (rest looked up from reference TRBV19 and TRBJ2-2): DGGITQSPKYLFRKEGQNVTLSCEQNLNHDAMYWYRQDPGQGLRLIYYSQIVNDFQKGDIAEGYSVSREKKESFPLTVTSAQKNPTAFYLCASSGLAGVGGELFFGEGSRLTVL.

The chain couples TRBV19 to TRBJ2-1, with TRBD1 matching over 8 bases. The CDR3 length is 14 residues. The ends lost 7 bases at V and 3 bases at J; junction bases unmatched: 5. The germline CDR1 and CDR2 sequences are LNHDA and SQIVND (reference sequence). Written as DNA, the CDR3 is TGTGCCAGTATTTCAGGGGGCGGCTACAATGAGCAGTTCTTC. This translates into CASISGGGYNEQFF.

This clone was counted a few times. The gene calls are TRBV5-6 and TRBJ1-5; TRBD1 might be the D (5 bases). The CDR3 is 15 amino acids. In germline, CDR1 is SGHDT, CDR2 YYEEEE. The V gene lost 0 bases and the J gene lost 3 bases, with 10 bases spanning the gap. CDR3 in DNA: TGTGCCAGCAGCTTGGGCAGGGCCTTCAATCAGCCCCAGCATTTT. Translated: CASSLGRAFNQPQHF.

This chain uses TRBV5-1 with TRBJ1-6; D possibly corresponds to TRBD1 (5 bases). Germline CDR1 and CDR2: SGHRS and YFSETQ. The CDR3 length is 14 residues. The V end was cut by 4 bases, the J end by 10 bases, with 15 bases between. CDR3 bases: TGCGCCAGCAGCCGGACACCCGGAGACTCACCCCTCCACTTT. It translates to CASSRTPGDSPLHF. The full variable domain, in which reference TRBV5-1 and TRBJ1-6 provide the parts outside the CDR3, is KAGVTQTPRYLIKTRGQQVTLSCSPISGHRSVSWYQQTPGQGLQFLFEYFSETQRNKGNFPGRFSGRQFSNSRSEMNVSTLELGDSALYLCASSRTPGDSPLHFGNGTRLTVT.

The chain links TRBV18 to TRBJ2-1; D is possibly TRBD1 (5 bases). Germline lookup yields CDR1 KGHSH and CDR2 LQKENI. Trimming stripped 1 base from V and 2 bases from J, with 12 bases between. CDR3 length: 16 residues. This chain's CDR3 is CASSPRGQVAYNEQFF. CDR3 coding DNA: TGTGCCAGCTCACCACGGGGCCAGGTAGCCTACAATGAGCAGTTCTTC.

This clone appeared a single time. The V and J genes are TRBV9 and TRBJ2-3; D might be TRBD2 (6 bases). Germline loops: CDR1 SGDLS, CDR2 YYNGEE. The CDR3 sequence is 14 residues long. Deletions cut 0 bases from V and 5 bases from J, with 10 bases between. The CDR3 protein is CASSVGGTRDTQYF. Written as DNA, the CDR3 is TGTGCCAGCAGCGTAGGAGGGACTCGAGATACGCAGTATTTT.

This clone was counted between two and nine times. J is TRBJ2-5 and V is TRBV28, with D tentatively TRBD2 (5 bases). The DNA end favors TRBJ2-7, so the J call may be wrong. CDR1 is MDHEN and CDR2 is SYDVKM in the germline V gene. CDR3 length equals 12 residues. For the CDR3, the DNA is TGTGCCAGCAGTTACGGGAATTCCGAGCAGTACTTC. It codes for CASSYGNSEQYF.

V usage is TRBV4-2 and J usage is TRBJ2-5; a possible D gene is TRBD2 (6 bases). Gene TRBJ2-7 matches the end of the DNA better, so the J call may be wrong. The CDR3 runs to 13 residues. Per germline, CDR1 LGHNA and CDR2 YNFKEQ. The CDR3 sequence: CASSQEEGYEQYF. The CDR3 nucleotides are TGTGCCAGCAGCCAAGAGGAGGGCTACGAGCAGTACTTC.